What follows are 5 T cell receptor beta chains derived from one specimen sequenced in a study of OX40 agonist ivuxolimab in advanced cancers. Sequenced by immunoSEQ multiplex PCR; TCRdb stores in-frame clones only, minus some. The sample lists about 60,000 clones, approximately 80% occurring once. Material: CD4+ or CD8+ T cells sorted from blood, obtained in a trial of the OX40 agonist ivuxolimab. The receptors were sampled from an adult with an advanced solid tumor such as melanoma, head and neck, liver or kidney cancer.

This clone was seen a handful of times. The rearrangement uses TRBV5-4 and TRBJ1-1; no clear D. CDR3 length equals 13 residues. The V and J ends lost 1 base and 1 base respectively, with 5 bases between them. Looked up from germline, CDR1 is SGHNT and CDR2 is YYREEE (reference sequence). Here the CDR3 reads CASSLPRNTEAFF. The CDR3, as DNA: TGTGCCAGCAGCTTGCCCAGGAACACTGAAGCTTTCTTT.

The CDR3 nucleotides read TGTGCCACCTCCGGGAACCCTAACTATGGCTACACCTTC. Protein product: CATSGNPNYGYTF. This chain connects TRBV2 to TRBJ1-2; D is undetermined. V lost 10 bases and J 0 bases, leaving 12 bases between the germline ends. Germline CDR1 SNHLY, CDR2 FYNNEI. The CDR3 loop spans 13 amino acids.

This chain joins TRBV18 and TRBJ2-5; D call uncertain. This CDR3 has 14 residues. CDR1 KGHSH and CDR2 LQKENI come from the germline V gene. The V gene lost 3 bases and the J gene lost 5 bases, with 13 bases spanning the gap. The CDR3 loop is CASSPGWVRETQYF. The CDR3 bases are TGTGCCAGCTCACCTGGGTGGGTGAGGGAGACCCAGTACTTC. The full variable domain, in which reference TRBV18 and TRBJ2-5 provide the parts outside the CDR3, is NAGVMQNPRHLVRRRGQEARLRCSPMKGHSHVYWYRQLPEEGLKFMVYLQKENIIDESGMPKERFSAEFPKEGPSILRIQQVVRGDSAAYFCASSPGWVRETQYFGPGTRLLVL.

The gene calls are TRBV5-4 and TRBJ2-3; D may be TRBD1 (6 bases). This CDR3 region has 14 residues. The ends were cut back, 4 bases at V and 0 bases at J, with 9 bases in the middle. Germline V CDR1 and CDR2: SGHNT, YYREEE (reference sequence). The DNA for the CDR3 is TGTGCCAGCAGCGGGACAAGTAGCACAGATACGCAGTATTTT. This gives the protein CASSGTSSTDTQYF.

The chain carries TRBV7-9 and TRBJ1-1, with a tentative D call TRBD1 (5 bases). This CDR3 comprises 15 residues. Trimming pared 2 bases from V and 1 base from J, leaving 11 bases between. CDR1 and CDR2 from the germline V gene are SEHNR and FQNEAQ (reference sequence). The DNA of the CDR3 is TGTGCCAGCAGCTTACTATACGGGGCGAACACTGAAGCTTTCTTT. As protein: CASSLLYGANTEAFF.